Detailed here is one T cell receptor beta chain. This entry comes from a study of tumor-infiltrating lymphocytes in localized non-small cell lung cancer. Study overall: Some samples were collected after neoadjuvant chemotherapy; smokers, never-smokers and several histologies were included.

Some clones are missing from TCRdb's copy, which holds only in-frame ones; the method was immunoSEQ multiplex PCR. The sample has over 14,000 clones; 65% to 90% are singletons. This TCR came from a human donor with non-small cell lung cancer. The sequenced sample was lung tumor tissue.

CDR3 nucleotide sequence: TGTGCCAGCAGTTCCCCCGGGGCCAACGTCCTGACTTTC. Amino acids: CASSSPGANVLTF. This chain joins TRBV2 and TRBJ2-6; no firm D call. The V end was cut by 5 bases, the J end by 4 bases, with 6 bases between. The CDR3 sequence is 13 residues long. CDR1 SNHLY and CDR2 FYNNEI come from the germline V gene.